A selection of T cell receptor beta chains follows, all from one sample in a study of blood T cell repertoires in COVID-19. Only in-frame clones appear in the TCRdb table, and some are missing; sequencing was by immunoSEQ multiplex PCR. Of 40,000 to 50,000 clones in the sample, around 85% were seen once. Sequences were obtained from peripheral blood. The receptors originated from a man aged 40-49 years with active or convalescent COVID-19. Both conserved end residues are part of each CDR3. The D gene is left open where the match is weak. The size field is filled for only some rows; it gives once, few, many or a size class.

j_gene,d_gene,abundance,v_gene,CDR3aa,CDR3nt
TRBJ2-1,TRBD2,NA,TRBV9,CASSWTSGRAVGNEQFF,TGTGCCAGCAGCTGGACTAGCGGGAGGGCCGTTGGGAATGAGCAGTTCTTC
TRBJ2-1,TRBD2,NA,TRBV27,CASNMRLAGDLRSSYNEQFF,TGTGCCAGCAATATGCGGCTAGCGGGAGATTTGAGGAGCTCCTACAATGAGCAGTTCTTC
TRBJ1-2,NA,NA,TRBV30,CAWSFGAGYTF,TGTGCCTGGAGTTTTGGAGCCGGCTACACCTTC
TRBJ2-5,NA,NA,TRBV15,CATMDYPKETQYF,TGTGCCACTATGGACTATCCAAAAGAGACCCAGTACTTC
TRBJ1-1,NA,NA,TRBV4-1,CASSLEQGPTEAFF,TGCGCCAGCAGCCTTGAACAGGGACCCACTGAAGCTTTCTTT
TRBJ2-7,NA,NA,TRBV5-5,CASSLGVSSYEQYF,TGTGCCAGCAGCTTGGGAGTATCCTCCTACGAGCAGTACTTC
TRBJ1-2,TRBD1,few,TRBV5-4,CASSRDREDGYTF,TGTGCCAGCAGCCGGGACAGGGAGGATGGCTACACCTTC
TRBJ2-3,NA,NA,TRBV6-1,CASSEYLGNRRTDTQYF,TGTGCCAGCAGTGAATACTTGGGGAATCGGAGGACAGATACGCAGTATTTT
TRBJ2-6,NA,NA,TRBV4-1,CASSPTGSRYGSGANVLTF,TGCGCCAGCAGCCCAACGGGAAGTAGGTACGGCTCTGGGGCCAACGTCCTGACTTTC
TRBJ2-2,NA,once,TRBV24-1,CATSDFGQNTGELFF,TGTGCCACCAGTGACTTCGGACAAAACACCGGGGAGCTGTTTTTT
TRBJ2-5,TRBD2,NA,TRBV4-1,CASSQDTPIAGVETQYF,TGCGCCAGCAGCCAAGATACCCCCATAGCGGGAGTGGAGACCCAGTACTTC
TRBJ1-4,TRBD1,NA,TRBV28,CASSNRQGEYEKLFF,TGTGCCAGCAGTAACCGACAGGGGGAGTACGAAAAACTGTTTTTT
TRBJ1-5,NA,NA,TRBV10-2,CASSESSRNQPQHF,TGCGCCAGCAGTGAGTCAAGTAGAAATCAGCCCCAGCATTTT
TRBJ1-5,TRBD1,NA,TRBV9,CASSVTGDQPQHF,TGTGCCAGCAGCGTCACAGGGGATCAGCCCCAGCATTTT
TRBJ2-7,NA,NA,TRBV3-1/TRBV3-2,CASSQVRVGAEQYF,TGTGCCAGCAGCCAAGTTCGGGTCGGAGCCGAGCAGTACTTC
TRBJ2-1,TRBD1,NA,TRBV6-1,CASSAGTPGQGTYNEQFF,TGTGCCAGCAGTGCAGGGACCCCTGGACAGGGGACCTACAATGAGCAGTTCTTC
TRBJ1-1,NA,NA,TRBV9,CASSLRTGTEAFF,TGTGCCAGCAGCCTTCGGACGGGAACTGAAGCTTTCTTT
TRBJ2-7,NA,NA,TRBV30,CAWSVQVPSYEQYF,TGTGCCTGGAGTGTCCAGGTCCCTTCCTACGAGCAGTACTTC
TRBJ2-1,TRBD2,NA,TRBV6-5,CASRTLSGVYNEQFF,TGTGCCAGCAGAACCTTGAGCGGGGTGTACAATGAGCAGTTCTTC
TRBJ1-5,NA,NA,TRBV15,CATSPARGNQPQHF,TGTGCCACCAGTCCGGCCAGGGGCAATCAGCCCCAGCATTTT
TRBJ1-1,NA,NA,TRBV30,CAWSVARNTEAFF,TGTGCCTGGAGTGTAGCCCGGAACACTGAAGCTTTCTTT
TRBJ2-2,TRBD1,NA,TRBV5-4,CASSRVWAGGVGELFF,TGTGCCAGCAGCCGGGTGTGGGCAGGGGGCGTCGGGGAGCTGTTTTTT
TRBJ2-3,TRBD2,NA,TRBV30,CAWSGLADTSVRTDTQYF,TGTGCCTGGAGTGGACTAGCGGATACCAGCGTGCGCACAGATACGCAGTATTTT
TRBJ2-5,NA,many,TRBV6-5,CASRPVVANQETQYF,TGTGCCAGTCGGCCTGTGGTAGCGAACCAAGAGACCCAGTACTTC
TRBJ2-1,TRBD2,NA,TRBV24-1,CATSDHGTSGLSSYNEQFF,TGTGCCACCAGTGATCACGGGACTAGCGGGCTGAGCTCCTACAATGAGCAGTTCTTC
TRBJ2-7,TRBD2,NA,TRBV6-1,CASSERVAGDPYEQYF,TGTGCCAGCAGTGAAAGGGTAGCGGGAGACCCCTACGAGCAGTACTTC
TRBJ2-7,TRBD1,once,TRBV7-7,CASSSDRQTGGEDEQYF,TGTGCCAGCAGCTCGGACCGCCAGACAGGGGGAGAGGACGAGCAGTACTTC
TRBJ1-2,TRBD1,NA,TRBV13,CASSLGQGQGAQDF,TGTGCCAGCAGCTTAGGCCAAGGGCAGGGGGCACAAGACTTC
TRBJ2-4,NA,few,TRBV7-2,CASSQRGAKNIQYF,TGTGCCAGCAGCCAGAGGGGGGCCAAAAACATTCAGTACTTC
TRBJ1-4,TRBD1,NA,TRBV5-6,CASSPRDRNEKLFF,TGTGCCAGCAGCCCCCGGGACAGAAATGAAAAACTGTTTTTT
TRBJ1-1,NA,NA,TRBV5-1,CASSLGTATEAFF,TGCGCCAGCAGCTTGGGTACAGCCACTGAAGCTTTCTTT
TRBJ1-2,NA,NA,TRBV10-1,CASSDLRNYGYTF,TGCGCCAGCAGTGACCTAAGAAACTATGGCTACACCTTC
TRBJ2-7,TRBD1,once,TRBV5-1,CASSFGGTGGEYEQYF,TGCGCCAGCAGCTTTGGAGGGACAGGGGGAGAATACGAGCAGTACTTC
TRBJ2-1,NA,NA,TRBV11-3,CASSGTAGEQFF,TGTGCCAGCAGCGGGACAGCGGGTGAGCAGTTCTTC
TRBJ2-7,NA,NA,TRBV21-1,CASSKARRIVSYEQYF,TGTGCCAGCAGCAAAGCGCGCAGGATTGTTTCCTACGAGCAGTACTTC
TRBJ2-3,NA,NA,TRBV4-1,CASSQGNGGGGDTQYF,TGCGCCAGCAGCCAAGGGAACGGGGGAGGAGGAGATACGCAGTATTTT
TRBJ2-3,TRBD2,NA,TRBV28,CASSLYGTNTDTQYF,TGTGCCAGCAGTTTATACGGGACTAACACAGATACGCAGTATTTT
TRBJ2-1,TRBD2,NA,TRBV7-9,CASSTTSSHEQFF,TGTGCCAGCAGCACGACTAGCTCCCATGAGCAGTTCTTC
TRBJ2-1,TRBD1,once,TRBV4-2,CASSPRDRGSHNEQFF,TGTGCCAGCAGCCCCCGGGACAGGGGGTCCCACAATGAGCAGTTCTTC
TRBJ2-3,TRBD2,NA,TRBV7-2,CASSSQSGDSDTQYF,TGTGCCAGCAGCTCCCAAAGCGGGGACTCAGATACGCAGTATTTT
TRBJ1-2,NA,NA,TRBV5-1,CASSTAGGGYGYTF,TGCGCCAGCAGCACAGCTGGAGGTGGGTATGGCTACACCTTC
TRBJ2-3,TRBD1,few,TRBV4-2,CASSQDPGTGPYF,TGTGCCAGCAGCCAAGATCCCGGGACAGGTCCGTATTTT
TRBJ2-7,NA,NA,TRBV3-1/TRBV3-2,CASSHGTLNEQYF,TGTGCCAGCAGCCACGGGACATTAAACGAGCAGTACTTC